The rows below give T cell receptor beta chains drawn from one sample of a study of CD8+ T cells in alopecia areata. This table comes from immunoSEQ multiplex PCR, and its TCRdb copy is limited to in-frame clones, with some not included. The repertoire includes over 120,000 clones, about 47% of them detected once, and approximately 1% sits in the top ten. This specimen consisted of CD4+ T cells sorted from blood, obtained at week 0. All receptors derive from a human donor with alopecia areata. The conserved cysteine and the conserved F or W are not part of the CDR3 here. The order of the fields is CDR3 length, V gene, J gene, CDR3 protein.

12,TRBV29-1,TRBJ2-1,SVARTGTGEEQF
13,TRBV9,TRBJ2-1,ASSPFQGGYNEQF
14,TRBV4-3,TRBJ2-3,ASSQVLRGWTDTQY
15,TRBV5-1,TRBJ2-7,ASSLGAPGEVSYEQY
13,TRBV5-1,TRBJ2-6,ASSLVGSGANVLT
12,TRBV2,TRBJ1-5,ASGDYGSNQPQH
12,TRBV30,TRBJ1-5,AWSVKGSNQPQH
12,TRBV29-1,TRBJ2-3,SVDSGTSTDTQY
9,TRBV30,TRBJ1-1,AWSVGTEAF
10,TRBV30,TRBJ2-7,AWRPGVYEQY
12,TRBV2,TRBJ1-5,ASSEEGVGQPQH
10,TRBV30,TRBJ2-1,AWSDLRDEQF
14,TRBV25-1,TRBJ1-4,ASSLAEGQSKIRLF
12,TRBV5-4,TRBJ2-5,ASSKGTTQETQY